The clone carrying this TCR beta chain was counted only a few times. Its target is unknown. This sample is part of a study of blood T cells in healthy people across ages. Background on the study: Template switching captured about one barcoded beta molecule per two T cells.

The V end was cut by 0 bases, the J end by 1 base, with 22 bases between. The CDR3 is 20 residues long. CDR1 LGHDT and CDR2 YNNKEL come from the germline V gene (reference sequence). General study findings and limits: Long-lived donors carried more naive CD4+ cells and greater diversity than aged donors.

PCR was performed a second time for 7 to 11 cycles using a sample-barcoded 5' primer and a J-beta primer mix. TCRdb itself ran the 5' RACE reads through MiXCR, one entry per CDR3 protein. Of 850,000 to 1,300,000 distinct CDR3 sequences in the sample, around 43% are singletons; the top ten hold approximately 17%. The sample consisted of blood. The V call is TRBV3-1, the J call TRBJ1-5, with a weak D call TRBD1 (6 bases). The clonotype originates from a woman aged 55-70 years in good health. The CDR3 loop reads CASSQEWEQGGVISNQPQHF. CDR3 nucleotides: TGTGCCAGCAGCCAAGAATGGGAACAGGGCGGGGTGATAAGCAATCAGCCCCAGCATTTT.